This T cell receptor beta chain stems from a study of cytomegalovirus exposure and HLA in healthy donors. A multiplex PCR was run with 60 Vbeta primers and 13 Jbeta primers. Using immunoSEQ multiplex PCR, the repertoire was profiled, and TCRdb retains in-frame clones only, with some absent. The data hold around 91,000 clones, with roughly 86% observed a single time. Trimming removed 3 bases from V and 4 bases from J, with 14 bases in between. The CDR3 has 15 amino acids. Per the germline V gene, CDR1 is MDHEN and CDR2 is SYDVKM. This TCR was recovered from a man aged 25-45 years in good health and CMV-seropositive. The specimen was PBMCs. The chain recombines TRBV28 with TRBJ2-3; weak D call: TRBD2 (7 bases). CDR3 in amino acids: CASSFFGRGADTQYF. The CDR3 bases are TGTGCCAGCAGTTTTTTTGGGAGGGGGGCAGATACGCAGTATTTT.